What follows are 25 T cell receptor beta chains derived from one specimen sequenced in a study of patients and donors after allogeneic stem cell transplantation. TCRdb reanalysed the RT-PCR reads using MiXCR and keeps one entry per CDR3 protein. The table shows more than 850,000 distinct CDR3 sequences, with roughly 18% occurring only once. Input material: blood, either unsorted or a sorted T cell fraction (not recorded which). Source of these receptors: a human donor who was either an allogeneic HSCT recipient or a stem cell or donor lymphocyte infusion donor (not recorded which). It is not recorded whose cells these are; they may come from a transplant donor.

The CDR3 coding sequence is TGTGCCACCAGCAGAAATAACCCGGGTGGGAGAGGAGGCTACACCTTC. Translated: CATSRNNPGGRGGYTF. V usage is TRBV15 and J usage is TRBJ1-2; D is ambiguous. The CDR3 has 16 residues. The V gene's germline CDR1 is LNHNV and CDR2 YYDKDF (reference sequence). V was shortened by 2 bases and J by 8 bases, with 21 bases between the two germline ends.

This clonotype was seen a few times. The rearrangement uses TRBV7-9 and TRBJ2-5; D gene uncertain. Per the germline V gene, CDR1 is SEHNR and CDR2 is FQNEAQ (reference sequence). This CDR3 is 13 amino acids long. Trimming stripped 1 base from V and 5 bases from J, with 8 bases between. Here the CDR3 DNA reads TGTGCCAGCAGCTTAGTGCCCCCGGAGACCCAGTACTTC. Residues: CASSLVPPETQYF.

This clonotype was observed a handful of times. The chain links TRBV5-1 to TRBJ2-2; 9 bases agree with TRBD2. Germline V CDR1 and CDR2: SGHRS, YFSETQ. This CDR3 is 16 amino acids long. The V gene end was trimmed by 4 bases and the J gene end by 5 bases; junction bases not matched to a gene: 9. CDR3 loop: CASSMMSLAGTGELFF. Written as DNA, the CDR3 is TGCGCCAGCAGCATGATGTCTCTAGCGGGAACCGGGGAGCTGTTTTTT.

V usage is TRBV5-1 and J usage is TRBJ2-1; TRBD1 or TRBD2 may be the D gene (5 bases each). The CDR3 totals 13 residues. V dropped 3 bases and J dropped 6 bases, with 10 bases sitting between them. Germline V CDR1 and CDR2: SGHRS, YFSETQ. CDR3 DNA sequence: TGCGCCAGCAGCTCCCGGGGCACCAATGAGCAGTTCTTC. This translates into CASSSRGTNEQFF.

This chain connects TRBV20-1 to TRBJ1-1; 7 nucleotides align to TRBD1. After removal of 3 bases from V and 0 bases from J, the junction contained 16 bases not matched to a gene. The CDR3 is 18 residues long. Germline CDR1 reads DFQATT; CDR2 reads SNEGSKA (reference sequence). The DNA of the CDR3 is TGCAGTGCTAGTACTCTCACCCGACAGGGTGGAGTGAACACTGAAGCTTTCTTT. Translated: CSASTLTRQGGVNTEAFF.

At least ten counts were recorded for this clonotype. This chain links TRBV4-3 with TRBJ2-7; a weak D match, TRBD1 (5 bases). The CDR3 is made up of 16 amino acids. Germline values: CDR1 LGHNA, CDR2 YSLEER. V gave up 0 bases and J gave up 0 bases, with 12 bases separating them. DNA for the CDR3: TGCGCCAGCAGCCAAGATCCAGGGCAGAGCTCCTACGAGCAGTACTTC. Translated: CASSQDPGQSSYEQYF.

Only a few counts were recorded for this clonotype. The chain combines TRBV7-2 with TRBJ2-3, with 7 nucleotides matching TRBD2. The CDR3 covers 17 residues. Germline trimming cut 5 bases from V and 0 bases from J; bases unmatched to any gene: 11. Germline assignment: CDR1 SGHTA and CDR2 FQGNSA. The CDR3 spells CASSNSGTKYSTDTQYF. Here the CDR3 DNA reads TGTGCCAGCAGCAACTCCGGGACTAAGTATAGCACAGATACGCAGTATTTT.

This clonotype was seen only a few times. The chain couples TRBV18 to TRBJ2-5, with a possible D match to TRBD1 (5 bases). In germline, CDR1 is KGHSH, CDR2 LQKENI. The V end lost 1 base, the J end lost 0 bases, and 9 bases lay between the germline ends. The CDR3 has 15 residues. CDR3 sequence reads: CASSPLKGYQETQYF. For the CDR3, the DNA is TGTGCCAGCTCACCACTTAAGGGGTACCAAGAGACCCAGTACTTC.

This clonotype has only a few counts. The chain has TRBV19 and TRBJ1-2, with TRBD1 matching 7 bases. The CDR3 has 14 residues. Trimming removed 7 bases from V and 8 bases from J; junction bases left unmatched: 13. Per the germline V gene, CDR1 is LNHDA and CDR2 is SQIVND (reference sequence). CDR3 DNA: TGTGCCAGTACCCTCCCAAGACAGGGAAGAGGCTACACCTTC. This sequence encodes CASTLPRQGRGYTF.

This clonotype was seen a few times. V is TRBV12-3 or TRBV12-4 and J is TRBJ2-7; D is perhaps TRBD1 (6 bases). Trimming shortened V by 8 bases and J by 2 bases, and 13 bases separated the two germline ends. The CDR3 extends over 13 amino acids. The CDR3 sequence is CASRDTLAYEQYF. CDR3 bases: TGTGCCAGCCGGGACACACTAGCCTACGAGCAGTACTTC.

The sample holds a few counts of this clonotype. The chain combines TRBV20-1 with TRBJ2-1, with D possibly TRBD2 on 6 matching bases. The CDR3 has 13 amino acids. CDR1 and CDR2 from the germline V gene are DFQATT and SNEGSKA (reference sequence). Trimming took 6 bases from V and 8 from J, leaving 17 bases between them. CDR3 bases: TGCAGTGCCCAGGTGGGACTGAAGGATGAGCAGTTCTTC. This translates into CSAQVGLKDEQFF.

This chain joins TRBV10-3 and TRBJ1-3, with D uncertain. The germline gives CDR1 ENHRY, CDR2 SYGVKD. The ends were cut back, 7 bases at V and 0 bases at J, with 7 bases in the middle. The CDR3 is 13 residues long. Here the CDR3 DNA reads TGTGCCATCATAAGTAACTCTGGAAACACCATATATTTT. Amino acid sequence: CAIISNSGNTIYF.

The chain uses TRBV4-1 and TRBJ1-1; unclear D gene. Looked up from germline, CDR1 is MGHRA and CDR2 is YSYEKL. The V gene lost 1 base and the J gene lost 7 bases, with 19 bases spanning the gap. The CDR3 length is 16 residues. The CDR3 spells CASSQGGSLRGNEAFF. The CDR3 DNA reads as TGCGCCAGCAGCCAAGGAGGCAGCCTCAGAGGGAATGAAGCTTTCTTT.

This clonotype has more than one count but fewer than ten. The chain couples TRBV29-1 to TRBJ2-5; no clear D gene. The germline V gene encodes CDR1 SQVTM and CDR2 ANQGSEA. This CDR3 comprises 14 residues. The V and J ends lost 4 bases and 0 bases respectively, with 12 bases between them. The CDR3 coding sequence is TGCAGCGTTGTACCCCAGAGGTACCAAGAGACCCAGTACTTC. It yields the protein CSVVPQRYQETQYF.

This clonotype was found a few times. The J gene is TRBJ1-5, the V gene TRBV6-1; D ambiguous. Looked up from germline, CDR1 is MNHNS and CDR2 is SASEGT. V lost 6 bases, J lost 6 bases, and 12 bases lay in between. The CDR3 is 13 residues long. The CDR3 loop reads CASRERAIQPQHF. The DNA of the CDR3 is TGTGCCAGCAGGGAAAGGGCCATTCAGCCCCAGCATTTT.

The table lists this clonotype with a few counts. The CDR3 loop reads CASSPRGPTNEQFF. The DNA of the CDR3 is TGTGCCAGCTCACCTAGGGGGCCGACTAATGAGCAGTTCTTC. The genes are TRBV18 and TRBJ2-1; 7 nucleotides line up with TRBD1. Per germline, CDR1 KGHSH and CDR2 LQKENI. Trimming took 3 bases from V and 7 from J; bases not matched to a gene: 6. The CDR3 has 14 amino acids.

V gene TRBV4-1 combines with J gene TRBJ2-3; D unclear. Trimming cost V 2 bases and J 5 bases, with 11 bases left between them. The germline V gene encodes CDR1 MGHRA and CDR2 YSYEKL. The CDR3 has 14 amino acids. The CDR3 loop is CASSQFQVVDTQYF. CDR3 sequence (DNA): TGCGCCAGCAGCCAATTCCAGGTGGTAGATACGCAGTATTTT.

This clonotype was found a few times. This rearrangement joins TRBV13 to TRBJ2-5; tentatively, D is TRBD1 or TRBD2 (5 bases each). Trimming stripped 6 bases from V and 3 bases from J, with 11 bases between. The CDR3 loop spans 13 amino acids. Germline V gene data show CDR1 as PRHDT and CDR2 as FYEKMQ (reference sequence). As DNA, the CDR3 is TGTGCCAGCAGTGATAGGGGAGAAGAGACCCAGTACTTC. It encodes CASSDRGEETQYF.

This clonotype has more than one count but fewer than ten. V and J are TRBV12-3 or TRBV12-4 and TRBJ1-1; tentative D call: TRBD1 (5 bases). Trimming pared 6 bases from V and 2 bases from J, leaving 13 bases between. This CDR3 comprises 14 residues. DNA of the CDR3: TGTGCCAGCAGAGAACCCGACAGTAACACTGAAGCTTTCTTT. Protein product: CASREPDSNTEAFF.

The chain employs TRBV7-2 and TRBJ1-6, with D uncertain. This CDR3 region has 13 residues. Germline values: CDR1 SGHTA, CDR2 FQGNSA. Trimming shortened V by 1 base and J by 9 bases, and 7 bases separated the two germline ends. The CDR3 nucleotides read TGTGCCAGCAGCTTAGATCGCGGTTCACCCCTCCACTTT. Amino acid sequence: CASSLDRGSPLHF. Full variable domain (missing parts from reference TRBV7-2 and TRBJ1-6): GAGVSQSPSNKVTEKGKDVELRCDPISGHTALYWYRQSLGQGLEFLIYFQGNSAPDKSGLPSDRFSAERTGGSVSTLTIQRTQQEDSAVYLCASSLDRGSPLHFGNGTRLTVT.

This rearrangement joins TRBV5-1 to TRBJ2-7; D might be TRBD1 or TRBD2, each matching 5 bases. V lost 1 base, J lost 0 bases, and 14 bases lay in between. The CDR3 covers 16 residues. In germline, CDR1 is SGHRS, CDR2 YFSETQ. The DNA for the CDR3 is TGCGCCAGCAGCTTGCGGGACGACGGAACCTCCTACGAGCAGTACTTC. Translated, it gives CASSLRDDGTSYEQYF.

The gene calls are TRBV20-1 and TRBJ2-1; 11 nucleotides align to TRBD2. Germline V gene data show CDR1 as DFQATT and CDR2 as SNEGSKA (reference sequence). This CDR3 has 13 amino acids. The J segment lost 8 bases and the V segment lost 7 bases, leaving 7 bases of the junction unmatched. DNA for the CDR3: TGCAGTGGTTTAGCGGGAGGGCGTGATGAGCAGTTCTTC. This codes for CSGLAGGRDEQFF.

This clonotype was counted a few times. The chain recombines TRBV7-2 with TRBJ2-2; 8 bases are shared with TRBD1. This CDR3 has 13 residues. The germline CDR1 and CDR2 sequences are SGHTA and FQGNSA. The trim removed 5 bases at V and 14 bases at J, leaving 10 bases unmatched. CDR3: CASSPETGAGLFF. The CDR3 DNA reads TGTGCCAGCAGCCCAGAGACAGGGGCGGGACTGTTTTTT.

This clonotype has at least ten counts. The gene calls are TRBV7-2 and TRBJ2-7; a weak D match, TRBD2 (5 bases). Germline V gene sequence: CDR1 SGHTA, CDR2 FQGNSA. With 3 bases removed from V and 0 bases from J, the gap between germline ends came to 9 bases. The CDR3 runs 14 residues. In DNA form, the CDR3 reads TGTGCCAGCAGCTTGGGCGGACTCTCCTACGAGCAGTACTTC. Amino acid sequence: CASSLGGLSYEQYF. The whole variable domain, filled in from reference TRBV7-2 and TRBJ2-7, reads GAGVSQSPSNKVTEKGKDVELRCDPISGHTALYWYRQSLGQGLEFLIYFQGNSAPDKSGLPSDRFSAERTGGSVSTLTIQRTQQEDSAVYLCASSLGGLSYEQYFGPGTRLTVT.

The DNA for the CDR3 is TGTGCCAGCAGTGAAACGACGTCTACTGAAGCTTTCTTT. Encoded protein: CASSETTSTEAFF. The V call is TRBV6-1, the J call TRBJ1-1; D not certain. Looked up from germline, CDR1 is MNHNS and CDR2 is SASEGT. There are 13 residues in the CDR3. Trimming shortened V by 2 bases and J by 5 bases, and 9 bases separated the two germline ends.